The sample holds many counts of the clone carrying this T cell receptor (beta chain). V was cut by 2 bases and J by 5 bases, with 9 bases left in between. Germline V lookup: CDR1 DFQATT, CDR2 SNEGSKA (reference sequence). The length of the CDR3 is 12 residues. The data derive from a study of T-cell reconstitution after alpha-beta-depleted transplantation in children. A library of TCRbeta sequences, prepared with unique molecular identifiers, was generated. Via MiXCR, TCRdb re-called the PCR reads, giving one row per CDR3 protein. In the table there are hundreds of thousands of distinct CDR3 sequences, approximately 15% of which are singletons.

The clonotype comes from a human donor who donated a stem cell graft to a child with acute myeloid leukemia. The input for sequencing was PBMCs from the stem cell graft donor, taken from the stem cell graft. The chain links TRBV20-1 to TRBJ1-1; D possibly corresponds to TRBD1 (5 bases). The CDR3 coding sequence is TGCAGTGCTAGATCGGGGGAGACTGAAGCTTTCTTT. The encoded protein is CSARSGETEAFF.